The 11 T cell receptor beta chains below all came from one sample that was sequenced in a study of technical replicates of blood from four donors (TCRdb year 2017). The library was prepared using the immunoSEQ multiplex PCR assay. TCRdb took over this immuneACCESS table, retaining in-frame rearrangements with V and J assigned. Such tables are incomplete; in checked studies, under half of the missing clones stem from an unresolved V gene, and the remainder is unexplained. The sample table contains under 50,000 clones; only one count was recorded for approximately 96% of them. The biggest ten clones account for approximately 0.37% of the sample. The material sequenced was T cells isolated from PBMCs. Receptors originate from a human donor in good health.

This clone has a single count. J is TRBJ2-1 and V is TRBV7-9; 7 bases line up with TRBD2. The V gene end was trimmed by 5 bases and the J gene end by 0 bases; junction bases not matched to a gene: 7. The germline CDR1 and CDR2 sequences are SEHNR and FQNEAQ (reference sequence). The CDR3 contains 16 residues. The CDR3: CASSADLAVSYNEQFF. The CDR3 nucleotides are TGTGCCAGCAGCGCCGATCTAGCGGTCTCCTACAATGAGCAGTTCTTC.

The V and J genes are TRBV6-5 and TRBJ1-5; D gene uncertain. Germline loops: CDR1 MNHEY, CDR2 SVGAGI. V gave up 6 bases and J gave up 8 bases, with 17 bases separating them. The CDR3 is made up of 14 amino acids. CDR3 DNA: TGTGCCAGCAGCCCCCCGGGAGGGAGGGAGCCCCAGCATTTT. Protein sequence: CASSPPGGREPQHF.

V is TRBV7-9 and J is TRBJ2-1; 8 nucleotides align to TRBD2. V was clipped by 8 bases and J by 8 bases; unmatched bases: 11. The CDR3 has 14 amino acids. CDR1 is SEHNR, CDR2 FQNEAQ, per germline (reference sequence). The CDR3, as DNA: TGTGCCAGCGACGCGACGACTAGCGTGGATGAGCAGTTCTTC. This translates into CASDATTSVDEQFF. Combining the CDR3 with reference TRBV7-9 and TRBJ2-1 gives the whole variable domain DTGVSQNPRHKITKRGQNVTFRCDPISEHNRLYWYRQTLGQGPEFLTYFQNEAQLEKSRLLSDRFSAERPKGSFSTLEIQRTEQGDSAMYLCASDATTSVDEQFFGPGTRLTVL.

This clone was recorded once. This chain connects TRBV20-1 to TRBJ1-2, with 7 nucleotides matching TRBD1. CDR3 size: 10 residues. V shed 8 bases, J shed 8 bases, and the junction held 5 bases outside the gene matches. Germline V gene data show CDR1 as DFQATT and CDR2 as SNEGSKA (reference sequence). The CDR3 spells CSTQGNGYTF. In nucleotides, the CDR3 is TGCAGTACACAGGGGAACGGCTACACCTTC.

This clone was seen only once. CDR3 amino acids: CSVGGPETQYF. CDR3 DNA: TGCAGCGTTGGAGGCCCGGAGACCCAGTACTTC. The gene calls are TRBV29-1 and TRBJ2-5; no definite D call. Germline lookup yields CDR1 SQVTM and CDR2 ANQGSEA. This CDR3 has 11 residues. Trimming stripped 4 bases from V and 5 bases from J, with 8 bases between.

This clone appeared once. The chain couples TRBV5-1 to TRBJ2-5, with TRBD1 identical over 9 bases. Germline V gives CDR1 SGHRS, CDR2 YFSETQ. V shed 3 bases and J 4 bases; nucleotides not matched to a gene: 19. The CDR3 is 19 residues long. The DNA for the CDR3 is TGCGCCAGCAGCTATTTTCGGGAAACAGGGGGCGCTTATAGAGAGACCCAGTACTTC. It is translated as CASSYFRETGGAYRETQYF.

The chain couples TRBV9 to TRBJ2-1, with TRBD2 matching over 8 bases. Trimming at V came to 2 bases and at J to 5 bases, leaving 6 bases not matched to a gene. In germline, CDR1 is SGDLS, CDR2 YYNGEE. The length of the CDR3 is 15 residues. The CDR3 region is CASSVGAGVHNEQFF. CDR3 bases: TGTGCCAGCAGCGTCGGAGCGGGAGTTCACAATGAGCAGTTCTTC. Filled out from reference TRBV9 and TRBJ2-1, the complete variable domain reads DSGVTQTPKHLITATGQRVTLRCSPRSGDLSVYWYQQSLDQGLQFLIQYYNGEERAKGNILERFSAQQFPDLHSELNLSSLELGDSALYFCASSVGAGVHNEQFFGPGTRLTVL.

This chain joins TRBV27 and TRBJ1-4; D call uncertain. Germline loops: CDR1 MNHEY, CDR2 SMNVEV (reference sequence). The CDR3 totals 15 residues. V dropped 0 bases and J dropped 0 bases, with 5 bases sitting between them. The CDR3 here is CASSLSPATNEKLFF. The CDR3 DNA reads TGTGCCAGCAGTTTATCCCCGGCAACTAATGAAAAACTGTTTTTT.

The chain links TRBV25-1 to TRBJ2-2; 7 nucleotides match TRBD1. Germline trimming cut 8 bases from V and 3 bases from J; bases unmatched to any gene: 9. The CDR3 spans 15 residues. CDR1 is MGHDK and CDR2 is SYGVNS in the germline V gene. The CDR3 loop is CASQREGAYTGELFF. CDR3 in DNA: TGTGCCAGCCAACGAGAGGGGGCCTACACCGGGGAGCTGTTTTTT.

The chain uses TRBV4-1 and TRBJ1-2; D is unresolved. Germline V gives CDR1 MGHRA, CDR2 YSYEKL. The CDR3 loop spans 15 amino acids. V was trimmed by 1 base and J by 7 bases, leaving 16 bases between them. Here the CDR3 reads CASSQAGFVLAGYTF. CDR3 nucleotides: TGCGCCAGCAGCCAAGCGGGATTTGTTTTAGCTGGCTACACCTTC.

This clone was seen just once. In DNA, the CDR3 is TGTGCCAGCAGCGTTATGGCAGGGGGTTATTCAGATACGCAGTATTTT. Amino acids: CASSVMAGGYSDTQYF. The rearrangement links TRBV9 to TRBJ2-3; 7 bases line up with TRBD1. CDR1 is SGDLS, CDR2 YYNGEE, per germline. The CDR3 sequence is 16 residues long. Trimming at V came to 2 bases and at J to 4 bases, leaving 10 bases not matched to a gene. The full variable domain, with the rest looked up from reference TRBV9 and TRBJ2-3, is DSGVTQTPKHLITATGQRVTLRCSPRSGDLSVYWYQQSLDQGLQFLIQYYNGEERAKGNILERFSAQQFPDLHSELNLSSLELGDSALYFCASSVMAGGYSDTQYFGPGTRLTVL.